These T cell receptor beta chains were read from a single sample in a study of blood T cells in healthy people across ages. TCRdb ran MiXCR on the 5' RACE reads and lists one entry per CDR3 protein. The sample lists approximately 1,000,000 distinct CDR3 sequences, 30% to 40% occurring once. The sequenced sample was blood. The receptors derive from a man aged 18 to 29 in good health. The CDR3 runs from the conserved cysteine through the conserved F or W. D genes are given only for firm matches. Expanded clones get a size class; other rows say once, few or many, or leave the size out.

v_gene: TRBV10-3
abundance: .
d_gene: TRBD1
j_gene: TRBJ1-1
CDR3nt: TGTGCCATGAGACAGGGAGGCACTGAAGCTTTCTTT
CDR3aa: CAMRQGGTEAFF

v_gene: TRBV2
abundance: .
d_gene: .
j_gene: TRBJ2-2
CDR3nt: TGTGCCAGCAGTGCTCGAGCAGGATTCACCGGGGAGCTGTTTTTT
CDR3aa: CASSARAGFTGELFF

v_gene: TRBV7-9
abundance: .
d_gene: .
j_gene: TRBJ1-2
CDR3nt: TGTGCCAGCAGCTTAAGTTTCGAGGGCCCTAACTATGGCTACACCTTC
CDR3aa: CASSLSFEGPNYGYTF

v_gene: TRBV20-1
abundance: .
d_gene: TRBD1
j_gene: TRBJ2-2
CDR3nt: TGCAGTGCTAGAGTGGGACAGGGACAACTTCCTAACACCGGGGAGCTGTTTTTT
CDR3aa: CSARVGQGQLPNTGELFF

v_gene: TRBV5-6
abundance: few
d_gene: .
j_gene: TRBJ2-1
CDR3nt: TGTGCCAGCAGCTCACACTTTCGGAATGAGCAGTTCTTC
CDR3aa: CASSSHFRNEQFF

v_gene: TRBV10-3
abundance: many
d_gene: .
j_gene: TRBJ2-1
CDR3nt: TGTGCCATCAGTGAGTCTGACGCTTCCCACAATGAGCAGTTCTTC
CDR3aa: CAISESDASHNEQFF

v_gene: TRBV6-5
abundance: .
d_gene: .
j_gene: TRBJ1-1
CDR3nt: TGTGCCAGCAGTTCCTATCCACCCCTGGGCGCTTTCTTT
CDR3aa: CASSSYPPLGAFF

v_gene: TRBV15
abundance: few
d_gene: .
j_gene: TRBJ1-4
CDR3nt: TGTGCCACCAGCTCCCTTCCTCGCGAGGATGAAAAACTGTTTTTT
CDR3aa: CATSSLPREDEKLFF

v_gene: TRBV10-3
abundance: .
d_gene: TRBD1
j_gene: TRBJ1-1
CDR3nt: TGTGCCATCAGTGACCCCGGGACAGGGCAACGGACTGAAGCTTTCTTT
CDR3aa: CAISDPGTGQRTEAFF

v_gene: TRBV14
abundance: .
d_gene: TRBD2
j_gene: TRBJ2-1
CDR3nt: TGTGCCAGCAGCGTCGGGGGGACCTCCTACAATGAGCAGTTCTTC
CDR3aa: CASSVGGTSYNEQFF

v_gene: TRBV4-1
abundance: .
d_gene: TRBD2
j_gene: TRBJ2-7
CDR3nt: TGCGCCAGCAGCCAAGAAGGTAGCGGGGGCCTCTACAATGAGCAGTACTTC
CDR3aa: CASSQEGSGGLYNEQYF

v_gene: TRBV10-3
abundance: once
d_gene: .
j_gene: TRBJ1-1
CDR3nt: TGTGCCATCAGTGAGCGACAGGCCACTGAAGCTTTCTTT
CDR3aa: CAISERQATEAFF

v_gene: TRBV5-1
abundance: .
d_gene: .
j_gene: TRBJ1-4
CDR3nt: TGCGCCAGCAGCTCGGGAGGGGTGGCGGCTGAAAAACTGTTTTTT
CDR3aa: CASSSGGVAAEKLFF

v_gene: TRBV29-1
abundance: .
d_gene: .
j_gene: TRBJ2-7
CDR3nt: TGCAGCGTCACCGGGGCCGGAGACGAGCAGTACTTC
CDR3aa: CSVTGAGDEQYF

v_gene: TRBV27
abundance: few
d_gene: .
j_gene: TRBJ2-1
CDR3nt: TGTGCCAGCAGTTATTGGCTAGCCGGGGGCAATGAGCAGTTCTTC
CDR3aa: CASSYWLAGGNEQFF

v_gene: TRBV5-1
abundance: .
d_gene: TRBD2
j_gene: TRBJ2-5
CDR3nt: TGCGCCAGCAGCCCACCTACTAGCGGGGGAGAAGAGACCCAGTACTTC
CDR3aa: CASSPPTSGGEETQYF

v_gene: TRBV12-3/TRBV12-4
abundance: .
d_gene: .
j_gene: TRBJ2-3
CDR3nt: TGTGCCAGCAGTAGCGAGACACCTAGCGCAGATGCGCAGTATTTT
CDR3aa: CASSSETPSADAQYF

v_gene: TRBV28
abundance: few
d_gene: .
j_gene: TRBJ1-2
CDR3nt: TGTGCCAGCAGTTTAATCCCACGGGCGAACTATGGCTACACCTTC
CDR3aa: CASSLIPRANYGYTF

v_gene: TRBV7-2
abundance: .
d_gene: TRBD1
j_gene: TRBJ2-5
CDR3nt: TGTGCCAGCAGCTCCGGGACAGCAGAGACCCAGTACTTC
CDR3aa: CASSSGTAETQYF

v_gene: TRBV7-2
abundance: few
d_gene: TRBD2
j_gene: TRBJ2-1
CDR3nt: TGTGCCAGCAGGTCCTCCGGGACTACTTCCTACAATGAGCAGTTCTTC
CDR3aa: CASRSSGTTSYNEQFF

v_gene: TRBV5-1
abundance: few
d_gene: .
j_gene: TRBJ1-1
CDR3nt: TGCGCCAGTAGGGACGGTCCTGGGAACACTGAAGCTTTCTTT
CDR3aa: CASRDGPGNTEAFF

v_gene: TRBV7-2
abundance: .
d_gene: .
j_gene: TRBJ2-3
CDR3nt: TGTGCCAGCAGCTTAGGGGTGGGCCCCACAGATACGCAGTATTTT
CDR3aa: CASSLGVGPTDTQYF

v_gene: TRBV20-1
abundance: .
d_gene: .
j_gene: TRBJ1-4
CDR3nt: TGCAGTGCCGAGGTTTCCGGGGAGACAAAACTGTTTTTT
CDR3aa: CSAEVSGETKLFF

v_gene: TRBV5-1
abundance: .
d_gene: .
j_gene: TRBJ1-2
CDR3nt: TGCGCCAGCAGCTTGGGTCCCGGGGGAATCACCGAGACATATGGCTACACCTTC
CDR3aa: CASSLGPGGITETYGYTF